This TCR beta chain was found in a study of blood T cell repertoires in COVID-19. Background on the study: COVID-19 samples from acute and convalescent phases originated in the United States, Italy and Spain. From T cells, B-cell-depleted T cells, or PBMCs came the material, which was cDNA or gDNA.

In the original workflow: Amplified reference gene primers provided the basis for estimating nucleated cell counts. Only in-frame clones appear in the TCRdb table, and some are missing; sequencing was by immunoSEQ multiplex PCR. The V and J calls and clone size were taken over from that table, and D and trimming were inferred from the DNA. The sample lists some 110,000 clones; 75% to 85% were seen once. The TCR originated in a woman between 65 and 79 years old with acute or convalescent COVID-19. Input material: peripheral blood.

CDR3 residues: CASRTGGSPLHF. DNA for the CDR3: TGTGCCAGCAGGACGGGTGGTTCACCCCTCCACTTT. The rearrangement links TRBV27 to TRBJ1-6; D call uncertain. Between the trimmed V and J ends, which lost 6 bases and 9 bases, there was a span of 9 bases. Germline loops: CDR1 MNHEY, CDR2 SMNVEV (reference sequence). The CDR3 is made up of 12 amino acids.